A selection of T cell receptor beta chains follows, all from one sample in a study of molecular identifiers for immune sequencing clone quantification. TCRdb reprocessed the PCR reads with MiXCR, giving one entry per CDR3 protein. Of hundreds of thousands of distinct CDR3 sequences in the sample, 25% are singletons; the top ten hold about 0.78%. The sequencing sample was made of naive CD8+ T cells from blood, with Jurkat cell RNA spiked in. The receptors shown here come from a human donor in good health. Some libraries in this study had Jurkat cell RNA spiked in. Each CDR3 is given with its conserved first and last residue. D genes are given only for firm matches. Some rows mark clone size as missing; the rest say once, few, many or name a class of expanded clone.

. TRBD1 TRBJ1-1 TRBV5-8 TGTGCCAGCAGCTTCCGGGACAGGGGGCCAAGGACTGAAGCTTTCTTT CASSFRDRGPRTEAFF
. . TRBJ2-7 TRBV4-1 TGCGCCAGCAGCCGATCCTTCCAGGGGAGCCCGAACTACGAGCAGTACTTC CASSRSFQGSPNYEQYF
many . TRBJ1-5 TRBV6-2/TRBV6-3 TGTGCCAGCAGTTACAAGTTGGGGATCAATCAGCCCCAGCATTTT CASSYKLGINQPQHF
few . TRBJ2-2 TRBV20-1 TGCAGTGCTAGAGATGGTCAGACCGCCACCCTGGGCACCGGGGAGCTGTTTTTT CSARDGQTATLGTGELFF
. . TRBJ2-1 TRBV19 TGTGCCAGTAGTATCGGAGGGGTAAACACATACAATGAGCAGTTCTTC CASSIGGVNTYNEQFF
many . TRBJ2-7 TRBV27 TGTGCCAGCAGCCTTGTGACGGCGGGATACCTCTTCGAGCAGTACTTC CASSLVTAGYLFEQYF
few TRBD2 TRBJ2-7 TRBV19 TGTGCCAGTAGTGCAACTAGCGGGGGGGCAGGCGAGCAGTACTTC CASSATSGGAGEQYF
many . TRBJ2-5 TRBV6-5 TGTGCCAGCAGGATAAGGAGGTTAGAGACCCAGTACTTC CASRIRRLETQYF
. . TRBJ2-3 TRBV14 TGTGCCAGCAGCCAAGACATAGCAGGACCAGCCGCAGATACGCAGTATTTT CASSQDIAGPAADTQYF
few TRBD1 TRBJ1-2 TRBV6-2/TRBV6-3 TGTGCCAGCACCCAGCCCCTGACAGGGAAGGTGGCAGATGGCTACACCTTC CASTQPLTGKVADGYTF
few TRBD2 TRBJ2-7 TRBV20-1 TGCAGTGCTAGCCAACTAGGACTAGCGGGAGAATACGAGCAGTACTTC CSASQLGLAGEYEQYF
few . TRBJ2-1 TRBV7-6 TGTGCCAGCAGCTCGGGACTGAATGAGCAGTTCTTC CASSSGLNEQFF
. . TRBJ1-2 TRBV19 TGTGCCAGTAGTTTCTCAGGGGAAACGTATGGCTACACCTTC CASSFSGETYGYTF
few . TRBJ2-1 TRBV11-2 TGTGCCAGCAGCTCCGGACAGTATAATGACAATGAGCAGTTCTTC CASSSGQYNDNEQFF
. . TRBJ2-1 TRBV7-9 TGTGCCAGCAGCTTAGCGCATGCAGGGGTTATGTACAATGAGCAGTTCTTC CASSLAHAGVMYNEQFF
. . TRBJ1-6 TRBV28 TGTGCCAGCAGTTTGGGGGCTTGGAATTCACCCCTCCACTTT CASSLGAWNSPLHF
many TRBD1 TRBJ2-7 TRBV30 TGTGCCTGGAGCCACAGGGGCTACGAGCAGTACTTC CAWSHRGYEQYF
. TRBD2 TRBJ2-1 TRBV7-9 TGTGCCAGCAGCTTATTGACTAGCGGTCACGACAATGAGCAGTTCTTC CASSLLTSGHDNEQFF
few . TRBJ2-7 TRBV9 TGTGCCAGCAGCGACTTCAATGACGAGCAGTACTTC CASSDFNDEQYF
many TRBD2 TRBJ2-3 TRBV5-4 TGTGCCAGCAGCCTAAGTACCCCTAGCGGCACCCGCACAGATACGCAGTATTTT CASSLSTPSGTRTDTQYF
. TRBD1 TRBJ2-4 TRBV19 TGTGCCAGTAGTCCCCCCGGGACAGCAAAGTCCCTAGCCAAAAACATTCAGTACTTC CASSPPGTAKSLAKNIQYF
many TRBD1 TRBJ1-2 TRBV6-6 TGTGCCAGCAGCCGCCGTGGGGACAGGGTTGATGGCTACACCTTC CASSRRGDRVDGYTF
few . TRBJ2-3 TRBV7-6 TGTGCCAGCAGCTTAGACTCAGGGATGGGCACAGATACGCAGTATTTT CASSLDSGMGTDTQYF
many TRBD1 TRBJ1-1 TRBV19 TGTGCCAGTACCATCTCCCGGACAGGGGGCACTGAAGCTTTCTTT CASTISRTGGTEAFF
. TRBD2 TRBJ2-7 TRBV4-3 TGCGCCAGCAGCCAAGAACTGCACTTAGCGGGGGGGAGCTACGAGCAGTACTTC CASSQELHLAGGSYEQYF
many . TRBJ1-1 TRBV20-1 TGCAGTGCTAGGATGGTGGCTGAAGCTTTCTTT CSARMVAEAFF
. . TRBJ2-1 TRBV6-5 TGTGCCAGCGGTTTGACCGGGGGGCAATCCTACAATGAGCAGTTCTTC CASGLTGGQSYNEQFF
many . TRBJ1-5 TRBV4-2 TGTGCCAGCAGCCAAGAAACAGGGACCAGTCAGCCCCAGCATTTT CASSQETGTSQPQHF
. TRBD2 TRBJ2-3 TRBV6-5 TGTGCCAGCAGTAAAAATAGCGGGAGGTCCACAGATACGCAGTATTTT CASSKNSGRSTDTQYF
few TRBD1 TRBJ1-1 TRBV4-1 TGCGCCAGCAGCCATACGAAGACAGGGGGGACTGAAGCTTTCTTT CASSHTKTGGTEAFF
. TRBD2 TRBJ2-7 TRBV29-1 TGCAGCGCAAGACTAGCGGGAGTTGTCTACGAGCAGTACTTC CSARLAGVVYEQYF
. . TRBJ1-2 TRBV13 TGTGCCAGCAGCTTAGGGTCAGCTCTCGGCTACACCTTC CASSLGSALGYTF